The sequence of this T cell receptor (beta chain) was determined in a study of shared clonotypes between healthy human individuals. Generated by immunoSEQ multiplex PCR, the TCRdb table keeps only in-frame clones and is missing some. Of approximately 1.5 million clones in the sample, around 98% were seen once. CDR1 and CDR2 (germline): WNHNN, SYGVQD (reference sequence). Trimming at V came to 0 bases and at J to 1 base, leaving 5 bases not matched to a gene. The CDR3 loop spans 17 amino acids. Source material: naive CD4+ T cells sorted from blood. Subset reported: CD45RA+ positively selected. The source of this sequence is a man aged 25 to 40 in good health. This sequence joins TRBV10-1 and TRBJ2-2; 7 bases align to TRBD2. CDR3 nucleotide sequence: TGCGCCAGCAGTGAGTCGGAAGAGCGGGAGAACACCGGGGAGCTGTTTTTT. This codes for CASSESEERENTGELFF.